The entry below gives a single T cell receptor (beta chain) sequence along with its context. What it recognizes is unknown. The amount of total RNA extracted per sample was at least 5 micrograms. The data stem from a study of blood T cells in healthy people across ages. The study, taken as a whole, reports: Aged donors had fewer naive CD4+ cells and lower diversity than long-lived donors. Leaving the PBMCs unsorted stopped any conclusive comparison of naive versus antigen-experienced cells.

Next came a second PCR, run for about 7 to 12 cycles, which used a sample-barcoded 5' primer along with a J-beta primer mix. TCRdb reanalysed the 5' RACE reads using MiXCR and keeps one entry per CDR3 protein. The profile covers 660,000 or so distinct CDR3 sequences, with about 53% appearing a single time and over 30% taken by the ten largest. Germline CDR1 is MDHEN and CDR2 is SYDVKM. There are 14 residues in the CDR3. The gene calls are TRBV28 and TRBJ2-4; the match to TRBD2 covers 9 bases. The end of the DNA aligns better with TRBJ2-7, so the J call may be wrong. Input material: blood. The clonotype was recovered from a man aged 55 to 70 in good health. CDR3 bases: TGTGCCAGCAGTGCCCCGGGACTAGCATCCGAGCAGTACTTC. Residues: CASSAPGLASEQYF.